This T cell receptor (beta chain) originates from a study of cytomegalovirus exposure and HLA in healthy donors. Across the whole study: Roughly 180 million T cells yielded approximately 100 million unique TCR beta sequences, as an earlier analysis found. General study findings and limits: Upon later analysis, HLA-associated TCR beta chains proved more clonally expanded than other, equally common chains.

Vbeta (60) and Jbeta (13) primers were used in the PCR. TCRdb's table, derived via immunoSEQ multiplex PCR, lists solely in-frame clones and lacks some. The sample has around 40,000 clones, approximately 90% seen once; the top ten hold about 8%. Germline CDR1 is SGHNT and CDR2 is YYREEE (reference sequence). Unmatched junction bases numbered 3, after V lost 2 bases and J lost 4 bases. This CDR3 has 15 residues. As regards this clone: Its antigen remains unknown.

It was healthy bone marrow donors who served as donors. Donors had nominal health at sampling but likely had unrecorded immune exposures. The sample comprised PBMCs. This TCR was recovered from a woman aged 40 to 50 in good health and CMV-seropositive. This rearrangement joins TRBV5-4 to TRBJ1-6; 7 nucleotides align to TRBD1. CDR3 protein: CASSLQGMYNSPLHF. In nucleotides, the CDR3 is TGTGCCAGCAGCTTACAGGGGATGTATAATTCACCCCTCCACTTT. The variable domain in full, with the rest retrieved from reference TRBV5-4 and TRBJ1-6, is ETGVTQSPTHLIKTRGQQVTLRCSSQSGHNTVSWYQQALGQGPQFIFQYYREEENGRGNFPPRFSGLQFPNYSSELNVNALELDDSALYLCASSLQGMYNSPLHFGNGTRLTVT.